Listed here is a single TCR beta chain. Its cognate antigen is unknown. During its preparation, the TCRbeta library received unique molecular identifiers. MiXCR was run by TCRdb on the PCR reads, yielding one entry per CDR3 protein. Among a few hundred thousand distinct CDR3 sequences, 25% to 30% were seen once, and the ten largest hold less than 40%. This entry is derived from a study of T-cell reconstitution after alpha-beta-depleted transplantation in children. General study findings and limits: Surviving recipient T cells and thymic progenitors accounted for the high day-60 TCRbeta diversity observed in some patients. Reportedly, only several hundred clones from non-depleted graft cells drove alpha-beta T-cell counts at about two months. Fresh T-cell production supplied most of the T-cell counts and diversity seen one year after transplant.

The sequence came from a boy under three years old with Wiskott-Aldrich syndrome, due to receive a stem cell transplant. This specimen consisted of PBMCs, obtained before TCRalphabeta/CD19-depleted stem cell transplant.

CDR3 DNA sequence: TGTGCCACCAGCAGAGGACTAGCGGGCACGAACACCGGGGAGCTGTTTTTT. This translates into CATSRGLAGTNTGELFF. This rearrangement joins TRBV15 to TRBJ2-2; 10 bases line up with TRBD2. With 1 base clipped from V and 0 bases from J, the junction kept 2 bases outside the gene matches. Germline CDR1 reads LNHNV; CDR2 reads YYDKDF (reference sequence). The CDR3 length is 17 residues.